This TCR beta chain stems from a study of shared clonotypes between healthy human individuals. Overall study context: Donors were a couple of women and a few men aged 18 to 49.

Per the germline V gene, CDR1 is SGHDN and CDR2 is FVKESK. There are 14 residues in the CDR3. V was shortened by 0 bases and J by 7 bases, with 10 bases between the two germline ends. Overall study results and limits: Clonotypes shared by all four sorted-subset donors had higher generation probabilities than non-shared clonotypes.

Comment on this clone: What it recognizes is unknown.

The study separated CD4+ cells into CD45RA+ naive and CD45RA-negative memory subsets. Only in-frame clones appear in the TCRdb table, and some are missing; sequencing was by immunoSEQ multiplex PCR. The profile shows fewer than 1.6 million clones, 98% to 99% of them singletons. The TCR comes from a man aged 25 to 40 in good health. Sequencing was performed on naive CD4+ T cells sorted from blood. Subset in this sample: CD45RA+ positively selected. V usage is TRBV14 and J usage is TRBJ2-1; D is possibly TRBD2 (5 bases). CDR3 DNA: TGTGCCAGCAGCCAAGATGGCCGGAGGAATGAGCAGTTCTTC. Protein product: CASSQDGRRNEQFF.